The 31 T cell receptor beta chains given below trace back to one sample, sequenced in a study of CD8 T cells in ankylosing spondylitis. TCRdb re-derived calls from the 5' RACE reads in MiXCR, one entry per CDR3 protein. The sample comprises a few hundred thousand distinct CDR3 sequences, 15% to 20% of which are singletons, and about a third rests with the top ten. Sequences were obtained from blood, either unsorted or a sorted T cell fraction (not recorded which). These receptor sequences come from a male donor with ankylosing spondylitis or in good health (not recorded which).

Note on this clonotype: One end of the junction varies from germline; a read error may be responsible. The genes are TRBV4-1 and TRBJ2-3, with a weak D call TRBD1 (6 bases). This CDR3 region has 13 residues. Germline CDR1 and CDR2: MGHRA and YSYEKL. The CDR3 nucleotides are TGCGCCAGCAGCCCTCGGGACAAGGCCAGTTCTCATTTT. Its protein is CASSPRDKASSHF.

V is TRBV6-5 and J is TRBJ2-1; perhaps TRBD1 as D (7 bases). This CDR3 spans 15 amino acids. The germline V and J ends were trimmed by 0 bases and 6 bases, with 12 bases remaining between them. Germline CDR1 reads MNHEY; CDR2 reads SVGAGI. CDR3 in DNA: TGTGCCAGCAGTTACTCGGGGCAGGGGGGCAATGAGCAGTTCTTC. Amino acids: CASSYSGQGGNEQFF.

This clonotype has more than one count but fewer than ten. The chain employs TRBV5-1 and TRBJ2-1, with 9 bases identical to TRBD2. The ends lost 7 bases at V and 5 bases at J; junction bases unmatched: 7. The CDR3 sequence is 14 residues long. From germline, CDR1 is SGHRS and CDR2 YFSETQ. CDR3 DNA: TGCGCCAGCGGTCGGGTAGCGGGAGACAATGAGCAGTTCTTC. Residues: CASGRVAGDNEQFF. Using reference TRBV5-1 and TRBJ2-1 for the parts outside the CDR3, the full variable domain is KAGVTQTPRYLIKTRGQQVTLSCSPISGHRSVSWYQQTPGQGLQFLFEYFSETQRNKGNFPGRFSGRQFSNSRSEMNVSTLELGDSALYLCASGRVAGDNEQFFGPGTRLTVL.

The sample holds many counts of this clonotype. V gene TRBV6-1 combines with J gene TRBJ2-1, with 10 bases lining up with TRBD2. Germline V lookup: CDR1 MNHNS, CDR2 SASEGT. With 0 bases clipped from V and 6 bases from J, the junction kept 17 bases outside the gene matches. The CDR3 totals 20 residues. CDR3 region: CASSEAPSPRLAGLINEQFF. DNA for the CDR3: TGTGCCAGCAGTGAAGCCCCAAGCCCTCGACTAGCGGGCTTGATCAATGAGCAGTTCTTC.

The V call is TRBV7-6, the J call TRBJ2-1; 7 positions agree with TRBD2. V shed 4 bases, J shed 5 bases, and the junction held 8 bases outside the gene matches. Germline V lookup: CDR1 SGHVS, CDR2 FNYEAQ. There are 15 residues in the CDR3. The CDR3 reads CASSYGLVGDNEQFF. Here the CDR3 DNA reads TGTGCCAGCAGCTACGGACTAGTCGGCGACAATGAGCAGTTCTTC.

This sequence joins TRBV28 and TRBJ2-7, with 9 bases that match TRBD1. J gave up 3 bases and V 3 bases, and 3 bases lay outside the gene matches. Germline CDR1 is MDHEN and CDR2 is SYDVKM. This CDR3 is 14 amino acids long. Here the CDR3 reads CASSLYRGLYEQYF. The CDR3, as DNA: TGTGCCAGCAGTTTGTACAGGGGGCTCTACGAGCAGTACTTC.

A note on this clonotype: The junction shows a germline mismatch at one end, possibly a read error. This chain links TRBV7-9 with TRBJ2-1; 7 bases agree with TRBD2. CDR3 size: 13 residues. Germline loops: CDR1 SEHNR, CDR2 FQNEAQ (reference sequence). This CDR3 is CASSLALAGVEFF. CDR3 nucleotides: TGTGCCAGCAGCCTAGCACTTGCGGGGGTTGAGTTCTTC. The full variable domain, in which reference TRBV7-9 and TRBJ2-1 provide the parts outside the CDR3, is DTGVSQNPRHKITKRGQNVTFRCDPISEHNRLYWYRQTLGQGPEFLTYFQNEAQLEKSRLLSDRFSAERPKGSFSTLEIQRTEQGDSAMYLCASSLALAGVEFFGPGTRLTVL.

The chain is built from TRBV6-1 and TRBJ2-7; 8 bases are shared with TRBD1. There are 13 residues in the CDR3. Germline V gene sequence: CDR1 MNHNS, CDR2 SASEGT. V lost 11 bases, J lost 0 bases, and 6 bases stayed unmatched. Written as DNA, the CDR3 is TGTGCCCTCGGGACAGGCGTCTCCTACGAGCAGTACTTC. Its translation is CALGTGVSYEQYF.

This sequence joins TRBV4-3 and TRBJ2-7; the match to TRBD2 covers 10 bases. Unmatched junction bases numbered 8, after V lost 3 bases and J lost 0 bases. CDR3 length: 17 residues. CDR1 and CDR2 (germline): LGHNA, YSLEER. CDR3 coding DNA: TGCGCCAGCAGCCAGGAACCCGGGACTAGCGCCTCCTACGAGCAGTACTTC. Its translation is CASSQEPGTSASYEQYF.

The chain combines TRBV6-2 or TRBV6-3 with TRBJ2-1; the match to TRBD2 covers 13 bases. The junction had 3 bases not matched to a gene; V was cut back by 6 bases and J by 10 bases. Looked up from germline, CDR1 is MNHEY and CDR2 is SVGEGT. There are 13 residues in the CDR3. In DNA form, the CDR3 reads TGTGCCAGCAGAACTAGCGGGAGGGGCGAGCAGTTCTTC. Its protein product is CASRTSGRGEQFF.

This clonotype has a count of ten or more. The V gene is TRBV29-1, the J gene TRBJ2-3; perhaps TRBD2 as D (5 bases). The V end was cut by 8 bases, the J end by 0 bases, with 12 bases between. The CDR3 sequence is 13 residues long. Germline V gene sequence: CDR1 SQVTM, CDR2 ANQGSEA. CDR3 amino acids: CSPLERSTDTQYF. In nucleotides, the CDR3 is TGCAGCCCTCTTGAGCGGAGCACAGATACGCAGTATTTT.

This clonotype was seen a handful of times. The J gene is TRBJ2-1, the V gene TRBV27, with D maybe TRBD2 (6 bases). This CDR3 contains 15 residues. V was clipped by 2 bases and J by 0 bases, with 8 bases between them. Germline assignment: CDR1 MNHEY and CDR2 SMNVEV (reference sequence). This CDR3 is CASSLGGPSYNEQFF. For the CDR3, the DNA is TGTGCCAGCAGTTTAGGAGGGCCCTCCTACAATGAGCAGTTCTTC.

This clonotype was picked up a small number of times. The gene calls are TRBV29-1 and TRBJ1-1, with 7 nucleotides matching TRBD1. The germline V gene has CDR1 SQVTM and CDR2 ANQGSEA. V shed 7 bases, J shed 1 base, and the junction held 3 bases outside the gene matches. The CDR3 spans 12 residues. In DNA, the CDR3 is TGCAGCGGGGGACAGACGAACACTGAAGCTTTCTTT. Translated: CSGGQTNTEAFF.

The chain employs TRBV10-2 and TRBJ2-4; possibly TRBD2 for D (5 bases). Germline V gene data show CDR1 as WSHSY and CDR2 as SAAADI. This CDR3 region has 15 residues. V was pared by 6 bases and J by 0 bases, with 12 bases between. In DNA, the CDR3 is TGCGCCAGCAGGGAGGACCCCTTAGCCAAAAACATTCAGTACTTC. This encodes CASREDPLAKNIQYF.

This clonotype appeared a few times. The chain uses TRBV28 and TRBJ1-1, with a possible D match to TRBD1 (6 bases). In germline, CDR1 is MDHEN, CDR2 SYDVKM. The CDR3 contains 14 residues. V shed 8 bases and J shed 1 base, with 14 bases lying between them. The CDR3 DNA reads TGTGCCAGCGGCGAACCCAGGGGGAACACTGAAGCTTTCTTT. Translation: CASGEPRGNTEAFF.

There are a few counts of this clonotype. The V and J genes are TRBV27 and TRBJ2-1; D remains ambiguous. CDR3 size: 14 residues. Trimming removed 6 bases at V and 5 bases at J, with 14 bases between. The germline CDR1 and CDR2 sequences are MNHEY and SMNVEV (reference sequence). CDR3 sequence: CASSYDAAHNEQFF. DNA of the CDR3: TGTGCCAGCAGCTACGATGCGGCTCACAATGAGCAGTTCTTC.

This clonotype was found a few times. The gene calls are TRBV2 and TRBJ1-4; D unclear. The CDR3 contains 14 residues. Per germline, CDR1 SNHLY and CDR2 FYNNEI. Trimming removed 5 bases from V and 7 bases from J, with 14 bases in between. The CDR3 spells CASSPTTGSEKLFF. Written as DNA, the CDR3 is TGTGCCAGCAGTCCCACGACTGGGTCTGAAAAACTGTTTTTT. Drawing the rest from reference TRBV2 and TRBJ1-4, the complete variable domain is EPEVTQTPSHQVTQMGQEVILRCVPISNHLYFYWYRQILGQKVEFLVSFYNNEISEKSEIFDDQFSVERPDGSNFTLKIRSTKLEDSAMYFCASSPTTGSEKLFFGSGTQLSVL.

The genes are TRBV4-1 and TRBJ1-5; D perhaps matches TRBD1 (5 bases). V lost 4 bases and J 4 bases, leaving 14 bases between the germline ends. The germline V gene has CDR1 MGHRA and CDR2 YSYEKL. The CDR3 extends over 15 amino acids. The CDR3, as DNA: TGCGCCAGCAGCCGAGAGTCGGGGGATAATCAGCCCCAGCATTTT. Translated: CASSRESGDNQPQHF.

The chain combines TRBV29-1 with TRBJ1-2, with D perhaps TRBD1 (5 bases). This CDR3 region has 14 residues. The germline V gene has CDR1 SQVTM and CDR2 ANQGSEA. The V end lost 1 base, the J end lost 3 bases, and 12 bases lay between the germline ends. CDR3 nucleotide sequence: TGCAGCGTTGAAGTGCCGGGGGTGGACTATGGCTACACCTTC. Its protein product is CSVEVPGVDYGYTF.

This clonotype showed up just a few times. The rearrangement links TRBV11-2 to TRBJ2-3; 8 bases align to TRBD2. This CDR3 comprises 18 residues. J was trimmed by 2 bases and V by 5 bases; bases with no gene match: 15. Germline V CDR1 and CDR2: SGHAT, FQNNGV. CDR3 residues: CASSPRSGRRGFTDTQYF. CDR3 nucleotide sequence: TGTGCCAGCAGCCCACGAAGCGGGAGAAGGGGGTTCACAGATACGCAGTATTTT.

Here the CDR3 DNA reads TGTGCCAGCAGTGACCGGGACAGGGCTGCTCTGGAAAAACTGTTTTTT. Residues: CASSDRDRAALEKLFF. V usage is TRBV28 and J usage is TRBJ1-4; 9 bases line up with TRBD1. Trimming removed 5 bases from V and 8 bases from J; junction bases left unmatched: 12. Germline CDR1 reads MDHEN; CDR2 reads SYDVKM. CDR3 length equals 16 residues.

The J gene is TRBJ2-1, the V gene TRBV27; possibly TRBD1 or TRBD2 for D (5 bases each). In germline, CDR1 is MNHEY, CDR2 SMNVEV (reference sequence). This CDR3 has 16 residues. Trimming removed 0 bases from V and 0 bases from J, with 9 bases in between. CDR3 DNA sequence: TGTGCCAGCAGTTTATCACGGGGACCCTCCTACAATGAGCAGTTCTTC. It yields the protein CASSLSRGPSYNEQFF.

V is TRBV29-1 and J is TRBJ2-7; unclear D gene. The germline CDR1 and CDR2 sequences are SQVTM and ANQGSEA. The CDR3 covers 13 residues. V dropped 6 bases and J dropped 2 bases, with 14 bases sitting between them. The CDR3 reads CSVTETDTYEQYF. The CDR3 region has the DNA TGCAGCGTGACCGAGACTGACACCTACGAGCAGTACTTC.

CDR3: CSARPPRGSPSYEQYF. The CDR3, as DNA: TGCAGTGCTAGACCGCCCCGCGGGAGCCCTTCGTACGAGCAGTACTTC. The J gene is TRBJ2-7, the V gene TRBV20-1, with 7 bases matching TRBD2. This CDR3 comprises 16 residues. From germline, CDR1 is DFQATT and CDR2 SNEGSKA (reference sequence). With 2 bases clipped from V and 4 bases from J, the junction kept 14 bases outside the gene matches.

The CDR3 DNA follows: TGTGCCATCAGGGAAGTTGAGATGGATACGCAGTATTTT. This sequence encodes CAIREVEMDTQYF. The gene calls are TRBV10-3 and TRBJ2-3; D uncertain. The CDR3 extends over 13 amino acids. Germline V lookup: CDR1 ENHRY, CDR2 SYGVKD. V was shortened by 6 bases and J by 6 bases, with 13 bases between the two germline ends.

This clonotype occurred many times. Written as DNA, the CDR3 is TGCAGCGTTGAAGTCCAGGGGGTCGACAATGAGCAGTTCTTC. It encodes CSVEVQGVDNEQFF. This rearrangement joins TRBV29-1 to TRBJ2-1; 7 bases fit TRBD1. Germline values: CDR1 SQVTM, CDR2 ANQGSEA. The CDR3 is 14 residues long. V gave up 1 base and J gave up 5 bases; unmatched junction bases: 5.

Notes on this clonotype: The junction and the germline gene differ at one end; a read error may be behind it. The chain uses TRBV29-1 and TRBJ1-4, with D possibly matching TRBD1 (5 bases). Germline V gene sequence: CDR1 SQVTM, CDR2 ANQGSEA. CDR3 length equals 11 residues. The CDR3 is CSVEDSQGPNF. In nucleotides, the CDR3 is TGCAGCGTTGAAGATTCGCAGGGACCGAATTTT.

The chain links TRBV12-3 or TRBV12-4 to TRBJ2-2, with no clear D. The CDR3 is made up of 12 amino acids. Trimming removed 5 bases at V and 7 bases at J, with 8 bases between. The CDR3 spells CASSTSGGELFF. The DNA for the CDR3 is TGTGCCAGCAGTACCTCGGGCGGGGAGCTGTTTTTT.

This sequence joins TRBV7-9 and TRBJ2-1; 12 bases agree with TRBD1. Trimming removed 3 bases from V and 10 bases from J; junction bases left unmatched: 4. Germline V gene data show CDR1 as SEHNR and CDR2 as FQNEAQ (reference sequence). This CDR3 contains 14 residues. Here the CDR3 reads CASSLGQGALEQFF. The CDR3 bases are TGTGCCAGCAGCTTGGGACAGGGGGCTTTGGAGCAGTTCTTC.

This clonotype was recorded a few times. The chain employs TRBV13 and TRBJ2-5; perhaps TRBD1 as D (6 bases). Trimming stripped 2 bases from V and 2 bases from J, with 9 bases between. Germline CDR1 PRHDT, CDR2 FYEKMQ (reference sequence). The CDR3 runs to 14 residues. CDR3 sequence: CASSLKGDQETQYF. The CDR3 nucleotides are TGTGCCAGCAGCTTAAAGGGGGATCAAGAGACCCAGTACTTC. The variable domain in full, with the rest retrieved from reference TRBV13 and TRBJ2-5, is AAGVIQSPRHLIKEKRETATLKCYPIPRHDTVYWYQQGPGQDPQFLISFYEKMQSDKGSIPDRFSAQQFSDYHSELNMSSLELGDSALYFCASSLKGDQETQYFGPGTRLLVL.

The table lists this clonotype with a few counts. The chain is built from TRBV28 and TRBJ2-5; 11 bases map to TRBD1. The germline gives CDR1 MDHEN, CDR2 SYDVKM. This CDR3 is 15 amino acids long. After removal of 9 bases from V and 4 bases from J, the junction contained 10 bases not matched to a gene. CDR3 coding DNA: TGTGCCAGTATTTCGCCGGGACAGGGGGGAGAGACCCAGTACTTC. It encodes CASISPGQGGETQYF.